Listed below are T cell receptor beta chains from one sample, sequenced in a study of tumor-infiltrating lymphocytes in primary liver carcinoma. From the multiplex PCR reads, TCRdb called clonotypes with MiXCR, one entry per CDR3 protein. The sample holds about 300,000 distinct CDR3 sequences; approximately 65% are singletons and the top ten take more than 8.5%. Material for sequencing was peripheral blood. All receptors come from a man aged 40-49 years with primary liver carcinoma and hepatitis B virus infection. Both conserved end residues are part of each CDR3. A D gene is named only where the DNA matches it firmly.

V	D	J	CDR3
TRBV11-2	.	TRBJ2-7	CASSERTNYEQYF
TRBV5-6	.	TRBJ2-2	CASSLGQANTGELSF
TRBV6-1	.	TRBJ1-2	CASSSTGGVGYIF
TRBV11-1	.	TRBJ1-1	CAISPRGDTEAFF
TRBV20-1	.	TRBJ2-1	CSARSLGRETQFF
TRBV14	.	TRBJ2-3	CASSRPVGTQYF
TRBV12-3/TRBV12-4	.	TRBJ1-5	CTSSPNSNQPQHF
TRBV11-3	TRBD2	TRBJ2-1	CASRRTRLDERFF
TRBV7-8	.	TRBJ2-1	CTNSLIAEQFF
TRBV12-3/TRBV12-4	.	TRBJ1-2	CASSLLSGTDYGYTF
TRBV4-3	TRBD1	TRBJ1-2	CASSQGRTGEGYTF
TRBV28	TRBD1	TRBJ2-7	CVTTTGAYEQYF
TRBV19	.	TRBJ2-5	CASSRASRSQETQYF
TRBV6-2/TRBV6-3	.	TRBJ2-4	CASSYGVSHSENIQHF
TRBV11-2	TRBD2	TRBJ2-3	CASSLEAGGTQYF
TRBV29-1	.	TRBJ1-1	CSVATPLDLKTEVFF
TRBV29-1	.	TRBJ1-2	CSVLDPGEGYTF
TRBV11-2	TRBD2	TRBJ2-1	CASSLLTSGIVDGQFF
TRBV28	.	TRBJ2-1	CASSAQQGGGYNEQFF
TRBV6-6	.	TRBJ1-6	CASKNRVNSPLHF
TRBV7-2	.	TRBJ1-5	CASSPQGNQPQHF
TRBV7-2	.	TRBJ2-3	CVSRRTSGSGGTDTQYF
TRBV12-3/TRBV12-4	.	TRBJ2-3	CVSSPLWGGTQYF
TRBV5-1	.	TRBJ2-1	CATHPGPAYNEQFF
TRBV10-2	TRBD1	TRBJ1-5	CASSPQGVIDQPQHF
TRBV11-2	.	TRBJ2-7	CASSSSTGGSYEQYF
TRBV6-2/TRBV6-3	TRBD1	TRBJ2-1	CASSVQGAPYNEQFF
TRBV5-6	.	TRBJ2-7	CASSRPAYVQYF
TRBV5-5	TRBD2	TRBJ2-2	CASSFRVGGSKHTGELFF
TRBV6-1	.	TRBJ1-2	CASPREQGGNRDYGYTF
TRBV10-3	TRBD1	TRBJ2-1	CSIAQGVGDEQFF
TRBV11-2	.	TRBJ2-3	CISRGGITQYF
TRBV29-1	.	TRBJ2-2	CSVEPRGFGELFF
TRBV6-6	.	TRBJ2-1	CASSYSISYNEQFF
TRBV5-4	TRBD1	TRBJ2-7	CASSKGQAGAHGQYF
TRBV11-3	.	TRBJ1-1	CASSLGVNTETIF
TRBV7-9	.	TRBJ2-5	CASSFAKWGGETQYF
TRBV20-1	.	TRBJ2-5	CSAAGGETQYF
TRBV6-1	.	TRBJ1-1	CAGRRRMNTEAFF
TRBV11-3	.	TRBJ2-2	CAGSPSEATGELFF
TRBV6-6	TRBD1	TRBJ2-7	CASSRDRVDEQYF
TRBV29-1	.	TRBJ2-2	CSVTQEANTRELFF